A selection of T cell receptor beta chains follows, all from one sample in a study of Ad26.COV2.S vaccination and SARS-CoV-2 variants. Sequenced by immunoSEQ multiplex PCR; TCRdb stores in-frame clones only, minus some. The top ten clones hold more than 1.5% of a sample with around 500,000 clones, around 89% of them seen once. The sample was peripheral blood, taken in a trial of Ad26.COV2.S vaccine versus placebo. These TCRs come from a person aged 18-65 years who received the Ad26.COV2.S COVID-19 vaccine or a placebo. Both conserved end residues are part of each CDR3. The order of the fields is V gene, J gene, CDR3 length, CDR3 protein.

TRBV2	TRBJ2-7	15	CASSQGGYGAYEQYF
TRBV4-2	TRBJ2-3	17	CASSPLFGGAQGPTQYF
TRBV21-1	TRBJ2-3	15	CATRETSGRLDTQYF
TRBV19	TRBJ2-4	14	CASSPRGVGNIQYF
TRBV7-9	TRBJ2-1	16	CASSLEGLAPHNEQFF
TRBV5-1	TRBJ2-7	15	CASSQGLAGSYEQYF
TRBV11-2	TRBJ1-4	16	CASSLVLSSSNEKLFF
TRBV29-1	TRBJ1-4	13	CSVGWAVNEKLFF
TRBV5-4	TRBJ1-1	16	CASSLFNREGVTEAFF
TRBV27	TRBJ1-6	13	CASSLSRAWPLHF
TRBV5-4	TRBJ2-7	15	CASSPGGQSSYEQYF
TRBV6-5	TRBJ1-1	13	CASIGQGYTEAFF
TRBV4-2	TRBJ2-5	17	CASSHGLAGERKETQYF
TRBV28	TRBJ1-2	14	CASGAVDRFYGYTF